This TCR beta chain is drawn from a study of T cell repertoires in cytomegalovirus infection. Study-wide points: CMV-specific TCR beta clonotypes restricted by HLA-C were the ones dominating the ex vivo response.

The V end was cut by 4 bases, the J end by 4 bases, with 19 bases between. The CDR3 length is 16 residues. Germline V gene data show CDR1 as SGHVS and CDR2 as FNYEAQ. TCRdb redid the calling of the reads with MiXCR, one entry per CDR3 protein. There are 200,000 or so distinct CDR3 sequences in the sample; 28% occur only once, and 30% to 35% lies in the top ten. This clonotype was recorded at least ten times. Antigen: not known. The chain employs TRBV7-6 and TRBJ1-1, with D perhaps TRBD1 (5 bases). Sequenced: PBMCs. The receptor's source is a human donor in good health (CMV status not recorded). Some clones in this sample may be carry-over from other donors' samples. The CDR3 nucleotides are TGTGCCAGCAGCTCGGGACCCCCCACCGGGGGCACTGAAGCTTTCTTT. Amino acid sequence: CASSSGPPTGGTEAFF.